Here is one TCR beta chain with its context. Its recognized antigen is unknown. Per-nucleotide qualities are absent, and no much larger clonotype sits a single base away. The Qiagen DNeasy kit was used to extract genomic DNA both from unsorted PBMCs and from the negatively selected CD4+ and CD8+ fractions. Amplification of TCR beta CDR3 regions was done by immunoSEQ multiplex PCR with primers that anneal to V and J segments. A synthetic immune receptor repertoire was used to minimize amplification bias, and any remaining bias was removed computationally after sequencing. As for the original processing: Repertoire diversity was quantified as the Shannon entropy index using custom Python scripts. Unsorted, CD4+ and CD8+ repertoires were analyzed separately, except in combined analyses where CD4+ and CD8+ sequences were merged in silico. A clone counted as expanded when the clone's frequency after treatment rose at least 2-fold relative to C1D1, and clones undetected at baseline were given a pseudocount of 0.5. Singleton clones were defined as clones with 0 or 1 copy at C1D1, and non-singleton clones were defined as clones with 2 or more copies. Clones expanded in unsorted samples were assigned a CD4+, CD8+ or unknown annotation through matching of protein sequences in sorted samples from the same patient. Diversity changes from C1D1 to C4D1 were tested in paired samples using Wilcoxon tests. The immuneACCESS repertoire file appears here via TCRdb, limited to in-frame rearrangements. These files lack a portion of the clones; in checked studies, under half of the deficit traces to unresolved V genes, and the cause of the others is not known. The V and J calls and clone size were taken over from that table, and D and trimming were inferred from the DNA. Counted in this sample were 20,000 or so clones; 70% to 80% of them appeared once. The top ten clonotypes cover 18% of the sample.

This entry belongs to a study of PD-1 blockade in classical Hodgkin lymphoma (dated by TCRdb to 2020 to 2022). Turning to the overall study: Nivolumab dosing was 3 mg/kg intravenously every 2 weeks, continuing until either disease progression or unacceptable toxicity. The study used CyTOF and TCR beta sequencing to define a peripheral blood immune signature of response to PD-1 blockade in classical Hodgkin lymphoma. Here is what the overall study found, with its caveats: CD4+ but not CD8+ TCR diversity rose significantly by C4D1 (p=0.0027 vs p=0.16), most apparent in complete responders (p=0.02). The study was limited to a single clinical trial cohort, and causes of repertoire differences, possibly disease activity or prior therapy, remained undefined. Trial patients with a complete response had baseline diversity similar to that of newly diagnosed patients, while partial responders and progressors had significantly lower diversity. Baseline TCR diversity was reported to be lower in newly diagnosed patients than in healthy donors, and even lower in relapsed/refractory patients. Lower diversity was seen in patients whose nivolumab began less than 1 year after ASCT, and these patients were left out of later analyses so that immune reconstitution would not confound the results.

In light of the paper, this sample's time point label describes: cycle 2 day 1 (C2D1) of nivolumab. Relapse after autologous stem cell transplantation had occurred in all trial patients, and cohorts A, B and C were distinguished by prior brentuximab vedotin exposure. The trial cohort was composed of approximately 60 patients with relapsed/refractory classical Hodgkin lymphoma, for whom complete response, partial response or progressive disease was recorded as best overall response. Trial patients were treated with single-agent nivolumab in the multi-cohort phase II CheckMate 205 trial. Best overall response was determined by an independent review committee according to the 2007 International Working Group response criteria. Trial PBMCs were collected immediately before nivolumab initiation (C1D1) and during therapy at cycle 2 day 1 and cycle 4 day 1. Peripheral blood was collected in 8 mL Vacutainer Cell Preparation Tubes, from which PBMCs were isolated by centrifugation and then cryopreserved.

V gives up 6 bases and J gives up 6 bases, and the segment between their germline ends measures 15 bases. CDR1 MGHDK and CDR2 SYGVNS were looked up in the germline V gene. The cysteine opens and the phenylalanine closes a CDR3 of 14 amino acids. The retained sequence is limited to the CDR3, 42 bases, with the frame set at the first base. Recombination connected TRBV25-1 to TRBJ2-1; 6 matching bases give a weak D call of TRBD2. The clonotype was recovered from a human donor with classical Hodgkin lymphoma. The starting material was peripheral blood mononuclear cells (PBMCs), obtained before the second cycle of nivolumab. The CDR3 loop reads CASRPKTSSNEQFF. The sequence in DNA is TGTGCCAGCAGACCAAAAACTAGCAGCAATGAGCAGTTCTTC.